This T cell receptor beta chain is from a study of shared T cell receptors in the human thymus. The repertoire was sequenced with immunoSEQ multiplex PCR; TCRdb's copy has only in-frame clones and lacks some. Of approximately 730,000 clones listed, approximately 85% were seen once; the top ten hold roughly 0.01%. J lost 3 bases, V lost 6 bases, and 14 bases had no gene match. Germline V CDR1 and CDR2: MRHNA, SNTAGT. The CDR3 length is 17 residues. These data were also filed under a second study, of human thymus T cells. That source adds: The donor group consisted of healthy Finnish infants who were having corrective surgery for congenital heart defects. The thymus tissue came from resections taken during corrective heart surgery. It looked as if thymic and blood repertoires used V and J genes in a biased way. Related research found strongly overlapping thymic repertoires in unrelated individuals.

V and J are TRBV6-4 and TRBJ2-3, with 8 bases aligning to TRBD2. The sample consisted of thymocytes. This sequence was found in a girl in the first two years of life with a congenital heart defect. The CDR3 loop reads CASRRDSGDGSTDTQYF. The CDR3 nucleotides read TGTGCCAGCAGGCGGGATAGCGGGGATGGTTCAACAGATACGCAGTATTTT.